This record concerns one T cell receptor (beta chain) sequence. The data were obtained in a study of T cell changes during pregnancy in multiple sclerosis. This CDR3 comprises 15 residues. Germline loops: CDR1 LGHNA, CDR2 YNFKEQ. V shed 2 bases, J shed 3 bases, and the junction held 5 bases outside the gene matches. Produced via immunoSEQ multiplex PCR; TCRdb's table is partial and in-frame only. The sample carries fewer than 65,000 clones, approximately 93% recorded once. This TCR derives from a female donor with multiple sclerosis, enrolled in a pregnancy study. The material sequenced was CD4+ T cells from peripheral blood mononuclear cells, taken in the third trimester of pregnancy. V is TRBV4-2 and J is TRBJ2-3; 7 bases align to TRBD2. In DNA, the CDR3 is TGTGCCAGCAGCCAAAGTTTCGGGAGGACAGATACGCAGTATTTT. Protein sequence: CASSQSFGRTDTQYF.